This T cell receptor (beta chain) appears in the sequencing data of a study of identical twins. Study-wide results and limits: Out-of-frame TCR alpha sharing in monozygotic twins exceeded recombination model predictions.

Among all donors, each was a healthy Caucasian. In this sample, this clonotype turned up a few times. The antigen remains unidentified. TCRdb itself ran the 5' RACE reads through MiXCR, one entry per CDR3 protein. The profile shows approximately 490,000 distinct CDR3 sequences, under 25% of them singletons. The CDR3 spans 16 residues. Trimming pared 0 bases from V and 3 bases from J, leaving 16 bases between. Germline V CDR1 and CDR2: SGHRS, YFSETQ. This sample also appeared in a second study, on yellow fever vaccine responses in identical twins.

The TCR was taken from a woman under 30 in good health. Sequencing was performed on CD4+ T cells sorted from blood. This chain joins TRBV5-1 and TRBJ2-7, with a weak D call TRBD1 (5 bases). The CDR3, as DNA: TGCGCCAGCAGCTTGGCCGTGGGGCAGGGCTTCTACGAGCAGTACTTC. As protein: CASSLAVGQGFYEQYF.